A single sample gave rise to the 17 T cell receptor beta chains below, sequenced in a study of shared clonotypes between healthy human individuals. Clones were read by immunoSEQ multiplex PCR, and TCRdb kept only the in-frame ones, dropping some. The data hold more than 2,000,000 clones, with about 92% observed a single time. Sequenced input: naive CD4+ T cells from PBMCs. Subset given: CD45RA+ positively selected. These receptors originate from a man younger than 30 in good health. Some clones in this sample may be carry-over from other donors' samples.

This chain connects TRBV9 to TRBJ1-2, with D possibly matching TRBD1 (6 bases). Germline V CDR1 and CDR2: SGDLS, YYNGEE. V shed 0 bases and J shed 9 bases, with 12 bases lying between them. This CDR3 contains 13 residues. CDR3 in amino acids: CASSVGGDTSYTF. The CDR3 region has the DNA TGTGCCAGCAGCGTAGGTGGGGACACCAGCTACACCTTC.

V and J are TRBV19 and TRBJ1-1, with D tentatively TRBD1 (5 bases). Trimming shortened V by 6 bases and J by 2 bases, and 16 bases separated the two germline ends. Germline-derived CDR1 and CDR2 are LNHDA and SQIVND (reference sequence). There are 15 residues in the CDR3. The CDR3 DNA reads TGTGCCAGTAGCAAACTAGGGGCCGTAAACACTGAAGCTTTCTTT. It codes for CASSKLGAVNTEAFF.

Details on this clone: Possible read error: a much larger clone is one base away. The chain carries TRBV6-1 and TRBJ1-2; 9 nucleotides align to TRBD1. Germline V gene sequence: CDR1 MNHNS, CDR2 SASEGT. V gave up 6 bases and J gave up 2 bases; unmatched junction bases: 4. CDR3 length equals 14 residues. CDR3 residues: CASSLGQGNYGYTF. CDR3 nucleotides: TGTGCCAGCAGCTTAGGACAGGGGAACTATGGCTACACCTTC.

The rearrangement uses TRBV4-2 and TRBJ1-2, with 8 bases matching TRBD1. The length of the CDR3 is 15 residues. Trimming cost V 5 bases and J 4 bases; bases outside gene matches: 9. Germline V gene sequence: CDR1 LGHNA, CDR2 YNFKEQ. The DNA for the CDR3 is TGTGCCAGCAGCACGCCGGGACAGGCCGCCTATGGCTACACCTTC. Its protein product is CASSTPGQAAYGYTF.

J is TRBJ2-7 and V is TRBV27; no clear D. CDR3 length equals 13 residues. The germline CDR1 and CDR2 sequences are MNHEY and SMNVEV (reference sequence). Trimming took 5 bases from V and 0 from J, leaving 8 bases between them. CDR3 residues: CASSLLSSYEQYF. The CDR3 DNA is TGTGCCAGCAGTCTCCTTAGCTCCTACGAGCAGTACTTC.

The V and J genes are TRBV6-1 and TRBJ1-2; D uncertain. This CDR3 region has 14 residues. CDR1 and CDR2 from the germline V gene are MNHNS and SASEGT. The V end lost 0 bases, the J end lost 7 bases, and 12 bases lay between the germline ends. The DNA of the CDR3 is TGTGCCAGCAGTGAAGCTAGTAGTGAGGCTGGCTACACCTTC. Translating gives CASSEASSEAGYTF.

The chain links TRBV25-1 to TRBJ2-3; D is possibly TRBD2 (7 bases). The V and J ends lost 6 bases and 3 bases respectively, with 13 bases between them. Germline CDR1 reads MGHDK; CDR2 reads SYGVNS. The CDR3 is 14 residues long. CDR3 DNA: TGTGCCAGCAGCGGGGGAGGGGGGACAGATACGCAGTATTTT. Translated, it gives CASSGGGGTDTQYF.

The rearrangement uses TRBV7-2 and TRBJ1-2; maybe TRBD1 (6 bases). This CDR3 has 16 amino acids. V lost 3 bases to trimming and J lost 4 bases, with 18 bases between them. Germline V CDR1 and CDR2: SGHTA, FQGNSA. The CDR3: CASSFLTGPIGYGYTF. The CDR3 bases are TGTGCCAGCAGCTTCCTTACAGGGCCTATTGGCTATGGCTACACCTTC.

CDR3 residues: CASSTQGGSYEQYF. As DNA, the CDR3 is TGTGCCAGCAGTACACAGGGGGGATCCTACGAGCAGTACTTC. The chain has TRBV6-1 and TRBJ2-7; TRBD1 matches 8 bases. CDR3 size: 14 residues. Unmatched junction bases numbered 4, after V lost 5 bases and J lost 1 base. Germline V gene lookup returns CDR1 MNHNS and CDR2 SASEGT.

In its sample, this clone was seen once. The chain couples TRBV7-9 to TRBJ1-3, with a possible D match to TRBD1 (5 bases). The CDR3 has 15 amino acids. V was shortened by 5 bases and J by 3 bases, with 14 bases between the two germline ends. The germline V gene has CDR1 SEHNR and CDR2 FQNEAQ (reference sequence). In DNA, the CDR3 is TGTGCCAGCAGCCTCTTAGGGGCCGGTGGAAACACCATATATTTT. Translating gives CASSLLGAGGNTIYF.

The CDR3 region is CASSFGQLQETQYF. CDR3 sequence (DNA): TGTGCCAGCAGCTTCGGACAGCTCCAAGAGACCCAGTACTTC. The gene calls are TRBV11-2 and TRBJ2-5; the D gene is possibly TRBD1 (6 bases). The germline gives CDR1 SGHAT, CDR2 FQNNGV. V was shortened by 3 bases and J by 1 base, with 9 bases between the two germline ends. This CDR3 comprises 14 residues.

V usage is TRBV13 and J usage is TRBJ2-1; the match to TRBD2 covers 10 bases. Germline values: CDR1 PRHDT, CDR2 FYEKMQ (reference sequence). J lost 8 bases, V lost 5 bases, and 9 bases had no gene match. The CDR3 length is 15 residues. Here the CDR3 reads CASSAPGLAIHEQFF. The CDR3 nucleotides are TGTGCCAGCAGCGCTCCGGGACTAGCGATCCATGAGCAGTTCTTC.

This chain uses TRBV30 with TRBJ1-3; D is perhaps TRBD1 (5 bases). CDR1 is GTSNPN and CDR2 is SVGIG in the germline V gene (reference sequence). V gave up 3 bases and J gave up 0 bases, with 18 bases separating them. The CDR3 spans 17 residues. In nucleotides, the CDR3 is TGTGCCTGGAGCGACAGAGCCCGAGGAAGCTCTGGAAACACCATATATTTT. This encodes CAWSDRARGSSGNTIYF.

This chain uses TRBV19 with TRBJ1-3, with unresolved D. This CDR3 is 16 amino acids long. The V gene's germline CDR1 is LNHDA and CDR2 SQIVND (reference sequence). The V end lost 3 bases, the J end lost 3 bases, and 15 bases lay between the germline ends. The CDR3 DNA sequence: TGTGCCAGTAGTATGGTTATGGGTACGAATGGAAACACCATATATTTT. This gives the protein CASSMVMGTNGNTIYF. The full variable domain, in which reference TRBV19 and TRBJ1-3 provide the parts outside the CDR3, is DGGITQSPKYLFRKEGQNVTLSCEQNLNHDAMYWYRQDPGQGLRLIYYSQIVNDFQKGDIAEGYSVSREKKESFPLTVTSAQKNPTAFYLCASSMVMGTNGNTIYFGEGSWLTVV.

The chain carries TRBV5-1 and TRBJ2-3, with TRBD2 identical over 13 bases. The ends lost 2 bases at V and 6 bases at J; junction bases unmatched: 6. The germline V gene has CDR1 SGHRS and CDR2 YFSETQ. This CDR3 contains 16 residues. The CDR3 loop is CASSFGLAGVGDTQYF. CDR3 DNA sequence: TGCGCCAGCAGCTTCGGACTAGCGGGAGTAGGGGATACGCAGTATTTT.

The CDR3 bases are TGCGCCAGCAGCTCTCAGGGACTAGCGGGAGATAATGAGCAGTTCTTC. Residues: CASSSQGLAGDNEQFF. This chain connects TRBV5-1 to TRBJ2-1, with 14 nucleotides matching TRBD2. The V and J ends lost 3 bases and 7 bases, in that order; junction bases with no gene match: 6. CDR1 is SGHRS, CDR2 YFSETQ, per germline. This CDR3 has 16 residues.

V and J are TRBV6-1 and TRBJ2-7, with TRBD2 matching over 8 bases. Trimming at V came to 6 bases and at J to 4 bases, leaving 8 bases not matched to a gene. Germline CDR1 MNHNS, CDR2 SASEGT. The CDR3 totals 14 residues. The CDR3 DNA is TGTGCCAGCAGGAAGCGGGGGACTGGATACGAGCAGTACTTC. Translation: CASRKRGTGYEQYF.